The 9 T cell receptor beta chains presented below share a single source sample, sequenced in a study of blood T cell repertoires in COVID-19. The table came from immunoSEQ multiplex PCR; TCRdb's copy has only in-frame clones and leaves some out. In the table there are 70,000 to 100,000 clones, roughly nine tenths of which are singletons. The specimen sequenced was peripheral blood. Receptors were obtained from a man in his fifties or sixties with COVID-19, enrolled during active disease.

V gene TRBV7-9 combines with J gene TRBJ1-3; D is unresolved. Trimming shortened V by 7 bases and J by 5 bases, and 15 bases separated the two germline ends. The CDR3 spans 14 residues. Germline V gene lookup returns CDR1 SEHNR and CDR2 FQNEAQ (reference sequence). The CDR3, as DNA: TGTGCCAGCACGTCTCAACAACAACGAAACACCATATATTTT. This translates into CASTSQQQRNTIYF.

Points on this clone: An end of the junction does not agree with germline; a read error may underlie this. The chain combines TRBV6-1 with TRBJ1-1, with D possibly being TRBD1 (6 bases). Germline V gene lookup returns CDR1 MNHNS and CDR2 SASEGT. The CDR3 is 14 residues long. CDR3 coding DNA: TGTGCCAGCAGAGAAGGGGACATGAACACTGAAGCTTTCTTT. It translates to CASREGDMNTEAFF.

The V call is TRBV6-1, the J call TRBJ2-5; 9 nucleotides agree with TRBD2. V trimming: 2 bases; J trimming: 6 bases; junction bases outside the gene matches: 4. The germline CDR1 and CDR2 sequences are MNHNS and SASEGT. This CDR3 comprises 14 residues. This CDR3 is CASSEFTSGQTQYF. Written as DNA, the CDR3 is TGTGCCAGCAGTGAATTTACTAGCGGGCAGACCCAGTACTTC.

The chain uses TRBV6-2 or TRBV6-3 and TRBJ2-7; maybe TRBD1 (5 bases). Trimming took off 2 bases at V and 5 bases at J, with 16 bases between the two ends. Germline V CDR1 and CDR2: MNHEY, SVGEGT. This CDR3 is built from 15 residues. CDR3 region: CASSYPRVGIHEQYF. CDR3 in DNA: TGTGCCAGCAGTTACCCCAGGGTAGGAATCCACGAGCAGTACTTC.

This clone was counted a single time. The CDR3 sequence is CASSPGTGSYEQYF. The DNA of the CDR3 is TGTGCCAGCAGCCCAGGGACAGGGAGCTACGAGCAGTACTTC. The chain joins TRBV7-2 to TRBJ2-7; 9 nucleotides match TRBD1. The CDR3 is made up of 14 amino acids. Per germline, CDR1 SGHTA and CDR2 FQGNSA. Losses at the gene ends were 5 bases for V and 3 bases for J; bases not matched to a gene: 5. Full variable domain (rest looked up from reference TRBV7-2 and TRBJ2-7): GAGVSQSPSNKVTEKGKDVELRCDPISGHTALYWYRQSLGQGLEFLIYFQGNSAPDKSGLPSDRFSAERTGGSVSTLTIQRTQQEDSAVYLCASSPGTGSYEQYFGPGTRLTVT.

The chain has TRBV15 and TRBJ2-2; perhaps TRBD1 as D (5 bases). The CDR3 totals 15 residues. Germline V gives CDR1 LNHNV, CDR2 YYDKDF (reference sequence). Trimming removed 3 bases from V and 0 bases from J, with 8 bases in between. CDR3 sequence: CATSRWGSNTGELFF. CDR3 nucleotides: TGTGCCACCAGCAGGTGGGGCTCGAACACCGGGGAGCTGTTTTTT.

This clone was recorded only once. The CDR3 protein is CSVASGSTDTQYF. The CDR3, as DNA: TGCAGCGTTGCTAGCGGGAGCACAGATACGCAGTATTTT. This sequence joins TRBV29-1 and TRBJ2-3; the match to TRBD2 covers 8 bases. The CDR3 contains 13 residues. The trim removed 4 bases at V and 0 bases at J, leaving 0 bases unmatched. Germline CDR1 SQVTM, CDR2 ANQGSEA.

The chain joins TRBV7-3 to TRBJ2-7; 9 nucleotides align to TRBD1. This CDR3 contains 21 residues. With 0 bases clipped from V and 1 base from J, the junction kept 19 bases outside the gene matches. The germline V gene encodes CDR1 SGHTA and CDR2 FQGTGA. DNA of the CDR3: TGTGCCAGCAGCTTAACGGGCACTTCCGGGACAGGGTTATCCCCATCCTACGAGCAGTACTTC. Amino acids: CASSLTGTSGTGLSPSYEQYF.

This chain uses TRBV24-1 with TRBJ1-5; TRBD1 matches 9 bases. V lost 4 bases, J lost 5 bases, and 8 bases stayed unmatched. The CDR3 covers 16 residues. Germline V gene sequence: CDR1 KGHDR, CDR2 SFDVKD. The CDR3: CATSDTQQGADQPQHF. The CDR3 DNA reads as TGTGCCACCAGTGACACTCAACAGGGGGCCGATCAGCCCCAGCATTTT.